This TCR beta chain was found in a study of OX40 agonist ivuxolimab in advanced cancers. Findings and limits, study-wide: Low clonal expansion, among the lowest seen, marked partial responders at 0.1-3.0 mg/kg.

Sequencing used immunoSEQ multiplex PCR; TCRdb keeps in-frame clones, though not all of them. Of under 7,500 clones listed, roughly 90% are singletons. As for this clone: Its antigen is still unknown.

Trimming at V came to 5 bases and at J to 3 bases, leaving 10 bases not matched to a gene. Germline lookup yields CDR1 SGHAT and CDR2 FQNNGV. The CDR3 loop spans 17 amino acids. The TCR originated in an adult with an advanced solid tumor such as melanoma, head and neck, liver or kidney cancer. Source: CD4+ or CD8+ T cells sorted from blood, taken in a trial of the OX40 agonist ivuxolimab. The gene calls are TRBV11-2 and TRBJ2-1; 10 nucleotides line up with TRBD2. The CDR3 DNA is TGTGCCAGCAGCCCAAGTCCGGGACTAGCGAACTACAATGAGCAGTTCTTC. It translates to CASSPSPGLANYNEQFF.